This TCR beta chain was identified during a study of blood T cell repertoires in COVID-19. Study-level background: Researchers got acute and convalescent COVID-19 samples from the United States, Italy and Spain.

Study members were between roughly 18 and 89 years old and lived in 24 US regions. Study processing details: Reference gene primers were amplified, and this amplification served to estimate nucleated cell counts. This table comes from immunoSEQ multiplex PCR, and its TCRdb copy is limited to in-frame clones, with some not included. V and J calls and clone size are copied from that table; D and trimming were computed from the DNA. The sample shows approximately 180,000 clones, about 78% of them seen only once. The TCR was taken from a woman aged 45-59 years who had recovered from COVID-19. Material: PBMCs or T cells enriched from blood (not recorded which).

CDR3 bases: TGTGCCAGCAGCTTAGGACAGGGGGGCACCGGGGAGCTGTTTTTT. Residues: CASSLGQGGTGELFF. The rearrangement joins TRBV7-9 to TRBJ2-2, with 9 nucleotides matching TRBD1. The CDR3 consists of 15 residues. Germline CDR1 is SEHNR and CDR2 is FQNEAQ (reference sequence). V shed 1 base and J 4 bases; nucleotides not matched to a gene: 1.